This TCR beta chain comes out of a study of graft-versus-host responses after intestinal transplantation. Repertoires were generated with immunoSEQ multiplex PCR, while TCRdb's copy carries only in-frame clones and drops some. The table shows 95,000 to 100,000 clones, with about 84% occurring only once. The CDR3 spans 16 residues. Germline V gene lookup returns CDR1 SGHVS and CDR2 FQNEAQ. Trimming removed 5 bases from V and 2 bases from J, with 17 bases in between. This chain uses TRBV7-8 with TRBJ2-3; no definite D call. Source: PBMCs, taken 255 days after intestinal transplant. The sequence was obtained from a human patient who received an intestinal transplant, so some T cells may come from the graft donor. In DNA, the CDR3 is TGTGCCAGCAGCGCTACCCCCCATCGTTCCACAGATACGCAGTATTTT. Its protein product is CASSATPHRSTDTQYF. Full variable domain (outside the CDR3, taken from reference TRBV7-8 and TRBJ2-3): GAGVSQSPRYKVAKRGQDVALRCDPISGHVSLFWYQQALGQGPEFLTYFQNEAQLDKSGLPSDRFFAERPEGSVSTLKIQRTQQEDSAVYLCASSATPHRSTDTQYFGPGTRLTVL.